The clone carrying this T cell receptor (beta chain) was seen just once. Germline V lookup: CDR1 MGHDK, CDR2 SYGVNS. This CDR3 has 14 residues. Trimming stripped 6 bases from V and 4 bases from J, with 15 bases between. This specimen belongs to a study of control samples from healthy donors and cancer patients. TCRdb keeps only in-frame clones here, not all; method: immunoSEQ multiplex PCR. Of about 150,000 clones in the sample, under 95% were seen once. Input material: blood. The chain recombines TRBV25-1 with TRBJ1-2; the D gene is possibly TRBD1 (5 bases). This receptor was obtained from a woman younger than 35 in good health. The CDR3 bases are TGTGCCAGCAGCGCAGGGCCCTCTGGCTATGGCTACACCTTC. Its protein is CASSAGPSGYGYTF.